This T cell receptor (beta chain) stems from a study of Graves' ophthalmopathy and Graves' hyperthyroidism. Amplification of TCR beta CDR3 regions used RNA transcripts. The first round was an RT-PCR with HTBI primers, and the second round was a multiplex PCR. MiXCR, applied by TCRdb to the multiplex PCR reads, yields one record per CDR3 protein. Of approximately 330,000 distinct CDR3 sequences listed, under 20% were seen once; the top ten hold 10% to 15%. At least ten counts were recorded for this clonotype. Trimming removed 5 bases at V and 2 bases at J, with 10 bases between. Looked up from germline, CDR1 is SGHTA and CDR2 is FQGNSA. The CDR3 contains 13 residues.

The J gene is TRBJ2-7, the V gene TRBV7-2, with D possibly matching TRBD1 (5 bases). The sequenced material came from peripheral blood. This TCR derives from an adult man with Graves' ophthalmopathy. The CDR3 region is CASSPWTTYEQYF. Here the CDR3 DNA reads TGTGCCAGCAGCCCTTGGACAACCTACGAGCAGTACTTC.